This TCR beta chain originates from a study of graft-versus-host responses after intestinal transplantation. CDR3 length: 18 residues. V lost 0 bases, J lost 0 bases, and 7 bases stayed unmatched. Germline CDR1 GTSNPN, CDR2 SVGIG (reference sequence). Concerning this clone: Antigen unknown.

Whole-study findings and limits: Recipient marrow held GvH clones, some first seen in ileum or blood. Declining HvG levels early post-transplant were linked to peak circulating GvH clone levels.

The table came from immunoSEQ multiplex PCR; TCRdb's copy has only in-frame clones and leaves some out. The table records tens of thousands of clones, roughly 83% of them present only once. This sequence originates from a human donor who was the organ donor for an intestinal transplant. The V call is TRBV30, the J call TRBJ2-2; 10 positions agree with TRBD2. Sample: unstimulated CD4+ T cells sorted from spleen or lymph node cells, taken before transplant. CDR3 in amino acids: CAWSVPSGGTSNTGELFF. The CDR3 coding sequence is TGTGCCTGGAGTGTACCTAGCGGGGGTACCTCGAACACCGGGGAGCTGTTTTTT.